This T cell receptor (beta chain) was sequenced during a study of Ad26.COV2.S vaccination and SARS-CoV-2 variants. Study details: In the study, Ad26.COV2.S was injected intramuscularly once, or twice 56 days apart. Study observations and caveats: Vaccine and placebo recipients had comparable breadth of non-spike TCRs.

Sequenced by immunoSEQ multiplex PCR; TCRdb stores in-frame clones only, minus some. The sample carries around 300,000 clones, roughly 90% recorded once. Documented treatment: 19 received Ad26.COV2.S at low or high dose, single or two shots; about 5 received placebo; per-sample allocation not given. Collection of the samples took place on day 63 after the first injection of vaccine or placebo. As concerns this clone: Its antigen is undetermined.

V lost 1 base, J lost 0 bases, and 10 bases lay in between. The CDR3 runs 16 residues. Germline V CDR1 and CDR2: LGHNA, YSLEER. The clonotype originates from a person between 18 and 60 years old who received the Ad26.COV2.S COVID-19 vaccine or a placebo. The starting material was peripheral blood, obtained in a trial of Ad26.COV2.S vaccine versus placebo. This chain uses TRBV4-3 with TRBJ2-1; a weak D match, TRBD2 (5 bases). The CDR3 spells CASSQGASSSYNEQFF. The CDR3, as DNA: TGCGCCAGCAGCCAAGGGGCTAGCAGCTCCTACAATGAGCAGTTCTTC.